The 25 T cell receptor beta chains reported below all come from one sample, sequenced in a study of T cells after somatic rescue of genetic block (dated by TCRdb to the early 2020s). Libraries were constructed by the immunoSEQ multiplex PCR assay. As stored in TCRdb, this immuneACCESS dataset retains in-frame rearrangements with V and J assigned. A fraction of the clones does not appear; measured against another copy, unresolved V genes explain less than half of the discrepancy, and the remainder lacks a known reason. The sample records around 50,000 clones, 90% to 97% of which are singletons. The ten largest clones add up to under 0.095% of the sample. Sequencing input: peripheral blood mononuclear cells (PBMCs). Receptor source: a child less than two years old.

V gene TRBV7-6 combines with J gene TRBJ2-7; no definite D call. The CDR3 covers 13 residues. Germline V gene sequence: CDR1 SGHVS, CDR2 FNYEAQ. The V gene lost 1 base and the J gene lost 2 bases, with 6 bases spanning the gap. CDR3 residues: CASSLDGPYEQYF. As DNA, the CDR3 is TGTGCCAGCAGCTTAGACGGCCCCTACGAGCAGTACTTC.

The CDR3 sequence is CASSLAGGDYEQYF. CDR3 nucleotides: TGTGCCAGCAGCTTAGCCGGGGGGGACTACGAGCAGTACTTC. This chain joins TRBV7-2 and TRBJ2-7; 8 nucleotides line up with TRBD2. V dropped 0 bases and J dropped 3; count of bases not matched to a gene: 1. Germline V gene lookup returns CDR1 SGHTA and CDR2 FQGNSA. The CDR3 covers 14 residues.

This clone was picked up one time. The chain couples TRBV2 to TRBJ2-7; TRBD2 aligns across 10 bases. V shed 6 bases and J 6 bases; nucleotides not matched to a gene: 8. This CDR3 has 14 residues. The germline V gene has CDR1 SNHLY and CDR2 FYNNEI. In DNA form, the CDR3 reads TGTGCCAGCAGGCCTAGCGGGAGTGGATTCGAGCAGTACTTC. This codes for CASRPSGSGFEQYF.

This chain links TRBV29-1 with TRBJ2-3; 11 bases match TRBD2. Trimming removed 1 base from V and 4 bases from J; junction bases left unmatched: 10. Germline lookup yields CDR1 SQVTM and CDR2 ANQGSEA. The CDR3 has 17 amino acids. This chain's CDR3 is CSVEVLAGGVTPDTQYF. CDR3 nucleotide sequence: TGCAGCGTTGAAGTTCTAGCGGGAGGAGTTACCCCAGATACGCAGTATTTT.

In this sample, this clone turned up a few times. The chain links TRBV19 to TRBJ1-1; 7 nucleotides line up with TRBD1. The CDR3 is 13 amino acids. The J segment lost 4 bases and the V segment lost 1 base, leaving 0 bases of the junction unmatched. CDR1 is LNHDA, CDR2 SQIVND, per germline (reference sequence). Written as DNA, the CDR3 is TGTGCCAGTAGTATAGCAGGGGGCACTGAAGCTTTCTTT. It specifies CASSIAGGTEAFF. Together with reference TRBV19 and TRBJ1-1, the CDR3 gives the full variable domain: DGGITQSPKYLFRKEGQNVTLSCEQNLNHDAMYWYRQDPGQGLRLIYYSQIVNDFQKGDIAEGYSVSREKKESFPLTVTSAQKNPTAFYLCASSIAGGTEAFFGQGTRLTVV.

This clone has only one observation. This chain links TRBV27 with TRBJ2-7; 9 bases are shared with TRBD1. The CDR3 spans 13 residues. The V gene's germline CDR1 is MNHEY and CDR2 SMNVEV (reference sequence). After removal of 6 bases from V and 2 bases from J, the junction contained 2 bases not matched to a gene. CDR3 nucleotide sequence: TGTGCCAGCAGGGGACAGGGCGCCTACGAGCAGTACTTC. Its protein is CASRGQGAYEQYF.

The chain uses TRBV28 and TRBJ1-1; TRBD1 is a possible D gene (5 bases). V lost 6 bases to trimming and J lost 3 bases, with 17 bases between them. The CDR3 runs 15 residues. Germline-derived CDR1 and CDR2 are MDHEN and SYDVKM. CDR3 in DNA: TGTGCCAGCAGCGCGGGGGACCTTCGTGACACTGAAGCTTTCTTT. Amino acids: CASSAGDLRDTEAFF.

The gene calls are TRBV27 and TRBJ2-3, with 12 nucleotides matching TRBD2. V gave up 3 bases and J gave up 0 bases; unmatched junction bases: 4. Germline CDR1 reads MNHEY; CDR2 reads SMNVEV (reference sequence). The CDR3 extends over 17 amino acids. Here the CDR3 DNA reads TGTGCCAGCAGTTTCCCCGGGACTAGCGGGAGCACAGATACGCAGTATTTT. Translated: CASSFPGTSGSTDTQYF.

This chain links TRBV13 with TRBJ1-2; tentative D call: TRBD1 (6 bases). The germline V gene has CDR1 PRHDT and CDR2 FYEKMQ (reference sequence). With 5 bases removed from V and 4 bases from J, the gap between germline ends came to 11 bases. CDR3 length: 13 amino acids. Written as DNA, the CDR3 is TGTGCCAGCAGCCAAACAGGGCGCTATGGCTACACCTTC. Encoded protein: CASSQTGRYGYTF.

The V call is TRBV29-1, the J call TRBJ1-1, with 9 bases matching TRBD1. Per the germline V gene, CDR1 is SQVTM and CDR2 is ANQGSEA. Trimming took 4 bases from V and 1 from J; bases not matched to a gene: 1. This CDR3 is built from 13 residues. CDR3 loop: CSVGDRANTEAFF. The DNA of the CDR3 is TGCAGCGTTGGGGACAGGGCGAACACTGAAGCTTTCTTT. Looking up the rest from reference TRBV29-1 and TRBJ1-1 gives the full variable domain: SAVISQKPSRDICQRGTSLTIQCQVDSQVTMMFWYRQQPGQSLTLIATANQGSEATYESGFVIDKFPISRPNLTFSTLTVSNMSPEDSSIYLCSVGDRANTEAFFGQGTRLTVV.

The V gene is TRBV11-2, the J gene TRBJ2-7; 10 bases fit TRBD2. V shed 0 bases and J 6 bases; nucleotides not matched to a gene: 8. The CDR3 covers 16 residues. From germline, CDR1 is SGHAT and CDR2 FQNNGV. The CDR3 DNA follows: TGTGCCAGCAGCTTAGACCCTCGACTAGCGGGCGGCGAGCAGTACTTC. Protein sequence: CASSLDPRLAGGEQYF.

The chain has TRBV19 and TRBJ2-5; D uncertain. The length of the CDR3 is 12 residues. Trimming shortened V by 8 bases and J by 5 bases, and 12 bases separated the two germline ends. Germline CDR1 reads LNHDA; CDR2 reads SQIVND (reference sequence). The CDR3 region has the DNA TGTGCCAGTGCGGACGGCTGGGAGACCCAGTACTTC. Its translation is CASADGWETQYF.

CDR3 protein: CASSSGQGVAEAFF. CDR3 sequence (DNA): TGTGCCAGCAGCTCGGGACAGGGGGTCGCTGAAGCTTTCTTT. This sequence joins TRBV11-3 and TRBJ1-1; TRBD1 matches 11 bases. Per germline, CDR1 SGHNT and CDR2 YENEEA. The CDR3 has 14 amino acids. J lost 6 bases, V lost 4 bases, and 4 bases had no gene match.

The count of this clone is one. The CDR3 loop reads CASSEGAGGWGTDTQYF. Here the CDR3 DNA reads TGTGCCAGCAGCGAGGGGGCGGGAGGATGGGGAACAGATACGCAGTATTTT. V gene TRBV9 combines with J gene TRBJ2-3; TRBD2 is a possible D gene (8 bases). Germline V gene lookup returns CDR1 SGDLS and CDR2 YYNGEE. CDR3 length: 17 amino acids. Trimming shortened V by 3 bases and J by 3 bases, and 20 bases separated the two germline ends. Full variable domain (remainder filled in from reference TRBV9 and TRBJ2-3): DSGVTQTPKHLITATGQRVTLRCSPRSGDLSVYWYQQSLDQGLQFLIQYYNGEERAKGNILERFSAQQFPDLHSELNLSSLELGDSALYFCASSEGAGGWGTDTQYFGPGTRLTVL.

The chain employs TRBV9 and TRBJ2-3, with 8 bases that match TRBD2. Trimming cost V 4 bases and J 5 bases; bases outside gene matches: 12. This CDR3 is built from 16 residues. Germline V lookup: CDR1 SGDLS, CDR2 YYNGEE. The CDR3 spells CASSSRSGNARDTQYF. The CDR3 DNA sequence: TGTGCCAGCAGCTCCCGTAGCGGGAACGCACGAGATACGCAGTATTTT.

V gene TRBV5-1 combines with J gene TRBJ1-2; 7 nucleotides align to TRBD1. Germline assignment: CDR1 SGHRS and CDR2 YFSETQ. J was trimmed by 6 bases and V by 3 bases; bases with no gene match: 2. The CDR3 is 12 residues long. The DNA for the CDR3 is TGCGCCAGCAGCTCCCAGGGGGATGGCTACACCTTC. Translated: CASSSQGDGYTF.

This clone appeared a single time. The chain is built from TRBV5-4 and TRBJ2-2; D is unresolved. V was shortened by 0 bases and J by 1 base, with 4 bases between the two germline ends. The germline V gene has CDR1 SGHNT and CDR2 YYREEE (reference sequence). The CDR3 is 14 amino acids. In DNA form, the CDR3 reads TGTGCCAGCAGCTTGGCCAGGAACACCGGGGAGCTGTTTTTT. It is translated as CASSLARNTGELFF.

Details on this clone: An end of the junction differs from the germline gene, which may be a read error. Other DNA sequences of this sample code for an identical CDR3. The CDR3 DNA follows: TGTGCCAGCAGCTTAGGGACAACGAACACCGGGGAGTTGTTTTTT. It is translated as CASSLGTTNTGELFF. The rearrangement links TRBV7-2 to TRBJ2-2; the D call may be TRBD1 or TRBD2 (5 bases each). Germline V CDR1 and CDR2: SGHTA, FQGNSA. The CDR3 sequence is 15 residues long.

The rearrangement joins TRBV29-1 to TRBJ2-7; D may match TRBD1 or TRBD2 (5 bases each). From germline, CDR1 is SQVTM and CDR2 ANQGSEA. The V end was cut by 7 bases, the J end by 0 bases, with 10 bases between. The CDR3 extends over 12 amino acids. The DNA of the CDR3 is TGCAGCGCGGGGCGCTACTCCTACGAGCAGTACTTC. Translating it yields CSAGRYSYEQYF.

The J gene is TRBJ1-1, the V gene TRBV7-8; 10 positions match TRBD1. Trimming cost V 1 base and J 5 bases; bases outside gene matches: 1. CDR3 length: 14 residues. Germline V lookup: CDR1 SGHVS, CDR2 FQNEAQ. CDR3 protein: CASSLGQGATEAFF. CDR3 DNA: TGTGCCAGCAGCTTAGGACAGGGGGCTACTGAAGCTTTCTTT.

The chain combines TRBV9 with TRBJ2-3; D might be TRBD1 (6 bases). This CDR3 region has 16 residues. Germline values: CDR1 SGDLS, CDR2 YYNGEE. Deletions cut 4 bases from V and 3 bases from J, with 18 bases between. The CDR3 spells CASSPRQEGLTDTQYF. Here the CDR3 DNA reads TGTGCCAGCAGCCCCCGACAGGAAGGGTTGACAGATACGCAGTATTTT.

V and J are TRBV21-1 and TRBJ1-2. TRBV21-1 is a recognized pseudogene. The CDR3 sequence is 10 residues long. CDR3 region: CASIHYGYTF. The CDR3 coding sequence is TGTGCCAGCATACACTATGGCTACACCTTC.

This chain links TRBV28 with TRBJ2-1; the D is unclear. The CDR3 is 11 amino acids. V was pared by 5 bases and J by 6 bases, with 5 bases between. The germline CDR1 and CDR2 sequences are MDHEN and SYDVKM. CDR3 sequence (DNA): TGTGCCAGCAGTGGTAGCAATGAGCAGTTCTTC. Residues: CASSGSNEQFF.

CDR3 loop: CASSLFGTSEETQYF. For the CDR3, the DNA is TGTGCCAGCAGCTTGTTTGGGACTAGCGAAGAGACCCAGTACTTC. The V and J genes are TRBV5-4 and TRBJ2-5; 10 bases are shared with TRBD2. The length of the CDR3 is 15 residues. The V gene end was trimmed by 1 base and the J gene end by 3 bases; junction bases not matched to a gene: 3. CDR1 is SGHNT and CDR2 is YYREEE in the germline V gene (reference sequence).

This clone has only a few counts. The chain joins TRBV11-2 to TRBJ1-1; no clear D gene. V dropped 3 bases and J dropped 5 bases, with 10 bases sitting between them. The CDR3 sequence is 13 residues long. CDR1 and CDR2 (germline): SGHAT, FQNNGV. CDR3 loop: CASSFERFTEAFF. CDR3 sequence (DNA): TGTGCCAGCAGCTTTGAGAGGTTTACTGAAGCTTTCTTT. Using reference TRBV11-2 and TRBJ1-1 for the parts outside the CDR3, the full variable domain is EAGVAQSPRYKIIEKRQSVAFWCNPISGHATLYWYQQILGQGPKLLIQFQNNGVVDDSQLPKDRFSAERLKGVDSTLKIQPAKLEDSAVYLCASSFERFTEAFFGQGTRLTVV.